What follows describes a single TCR beta chain. The data were taken from a study of blood T cell repertoires in COVID-19. Study-wide context: T cells, B-cell-depleted T cells, or PBMCs provided the cDNA or gDNA that served as material.

This CDR3 has 14 amino acids. Per germline, CDR1 MDHEN and CDR2 SYDVKM. V was cut by 3 bases and J by 5 bases, with 14 bases left in between. In the original analysis: Estimated nucleated cell counts came from reference gene primer amplification. This table comes from immunoSEQ multiplex PCR, and its TCRdb copy is limited to in-frame clones, with some not included. From that table come the V and J calls and clone size; the DNA was used to work out D and trimming. The table shows roughly 230,000 clones, with approximately 85% occurring only once. The gene calls are TRBV28 and TRBJ2-7, with D possibly TRBD2 on 6 matching bases. This sequence originates from a man between 35 and 55 years old with acute or convalescent COVID-19. Material for sequencing was peripheral blood. CDR3: CASSLSRRGNEQYF. CDR3 DNA: TGTGCCAGCAGTTTGAGTAGGCGGGGAAACGAGCAGTACTTC.